Presented here are 23 T cell receptor beta chains from one specimen sequenced in a study of spatial heterogeneity in lung cancer. A single record per CDR3 protein comes from TCRdb applying MiXCR to the 5' RACE reads. The sample yields 45,000 or so distinct CDR3 sequences, 6.5% to 8% seen once. Specified time point: sample taken at primary tumor resection. Whole RNA obtained from tumor, nontumor lung or frozen PBMC underwent sequencing without sorting. The starting material was PBMCs, obtained at surgery. All receptors derive from a female donor with early-stage non-small cell lung cancer.

V is TRBV15 and J is TRBJ2-4, with D perhaps being TRBD1 or TRBD2 (5 bases each). In germline, CDR1 is LNHNV, CDR2 YYDKDF (reference sequence). Trimming left V 0 bases short and J 0 bases short, with 18 bases between. CDR3 length equals 19 residues. Here the CDR3 reads CATSRERGGIDLAKNIQYF. The CDR3 DNA is TGTGCCACCAGCAGAGAGAGGGGCGGTATAGATTTAGCCAAAAACATTCAGTACTTC.

This sequence joins TRBV12-3 or TRBV12-4 and TRBJ2-7, with TRBD1 matching 7 bases. There are 13 residues in the CDR3. V shed 5 bases, J shed 2 bases, and the junction held 3 bases outside the gene matches. In nucleotides, the CDR3 is TGTGCCAGCAGTGTGCAGGGGGCCTACGAGCAGTACTTC. It yields the protein CASSVQGAYEQYF.

This clonotype was found a few times. V gene TRBV5-5 combines with J gene TRBJ2-3; no reliable D call. This CDR3 has 14 amino acids. CDR1 and CDR2 (germline): SGHKS, YYEKEE (reference sequence). V dropped 3 bases and J dropped 0 bases, with 8 bases sitting between them. DNA of the CDR3: TGTGCCAGCAGCTCAATAGCTAGCACAGATACGCAGTATTTT. The encoded protein is CASSSIASTDTQYF.

This clonotype was seen only a few times. The chain has TRBV6-6 and TRBJ2-5; 9 nucleotides match TRBD2. Germline V gene sequence: CDR1 MNHNY, CDR2 SVGAGI (reference sequence). This CDR3 is 15 amino acids long. The V and J ends lost 8 bases and 5 bases, in that order; junction bases with no gene match: 12. Here the CDR3 reads CASCSRGGASETQYF. CDR3 DNA: TGTGCCAGCTGTTCCCGCGGGGGGGCTTCGGAGACCCAGTACTTC.

The V and J genes are TRBV18 and TRBJ2-7, with D hard to call. Germline V gives CDR1 KGHSH, CDR2 LQKENI. The CDR3 consists of 12 residues. Trimming stripped 5 bases from V and 2 bases from J, with 7 bases between. CDR3 loop: CASSIGPYEQYF. The CDR3 DNA is TGTGCCAGCTCAATTGGGCCCTACGAGCAGTACTTC.

DNA of the CDR3: TGTGCCATCAGTCTGAAGCGCACAGATACGCAGTATTTT. It is translated as CAISLKRTDTQYF. The J gene is TRBJ2-3, the V gene TRBV10-3; no clear D. The CDR3 is 13 amino acids. V lost 5 bases and J 1 base, leaving 7 bases between the germline ends. The V gene's germline CDR1 is ENHRY and CDR2 SYGVKD.

The chain is built from TRBV30 and TRBJ1-1, with D possibly being TRBD1 (5 bases). This CDR3 is built from 13 residues. Germline CDR1 is GTSNPN and CDR2 is SVGIG (reference sequence). With 3 bases removed from V and 4 bases from J, the gap between germline ends came to 12 bases. The CDR3 is CAWRAGTGTEAFF. In DNA, the CDR3 is TGTGCCTGGAGGGCCGGGACTGGCACTGAAGCTTTCTTT.

The table lists this clonotype with many counts. J is TRBJ2-7 and V is TRBV14; possible D gene TRBD1, 5 bases. The CDR3 has 14 amino acids. V lost 4 bases to trimming and J lost 2 bases, with 12 bases between them. CDR1 is SGHDN and CDR2 is FVKESK in the germline V gene. As DNA, the CDR3 is TGTGCCAGCAGCCCGTCAGGGAACCCCTACGAGCAGTACTTC. It codes for CASSPSGNPYEQYF.

The CDR3 DNA is TGTGCCAGCAGCTCGCTCCCAACAGGGGGCTTCAACGAGCAGTACTTC. Protein product: CASSSLPTGGFNEQYF. V usage is TRBV7-6 and J usage is TRBJ2-7; TRBD1 aligns across 9 bases. Germline CDR1 is SGHVS and CDR2 is FNYEAQ. Trimming removed 4 bases from V and 5 bases from J; junction bases left unmatched: 12. The length of the CDR3 is 16 residues.

The V gene is TRBV7-9, the J gene TRBJ2-3; 7 positions match TRBD1. The germline gives CDR1 SEHNR, CDR2 FQNEAQ (reference sequence). The CDR3 covers 16 residues. V shed 3 bases and J 0 bases; nucleotides not matched to a gene: 6. The CDR3 region has the DNA TGTGCCAGCAGCTTCGGGACAGACACTAGCACAGATACGCAGTATTTT. This translates into CASSFGTDTSTDTQYF.

This chain links TRBV25-1 with TRBJ2-7, with no clear D. Trimming took off 8 bases at V and 5 bases at J, with 13 bases between the two ends. The CDR3 is 12 amino acids. Germline V CDR1 and CDR2: MGHDK, SYGVNS. Written as DNA, the CDR3 is TGTGCCAGCGCAGAGACGTCCCACGAGCAGTACTTC. Amino acids: CASAETSHEQYF.

The gene calls are TRBV6-6 and TRBJ2-7, with 10 bases fitting TRBD1. The CDR3 length is 16 residues. V trimming: 2 bases; J trimming: 6 bases; junction bases outside the gene matches: 10. Germline V gene lookup returns CDR1 MNHNY and CDR2 SVGAGI (reference sequence). CDR3 sequence (DNA): TGTGCCAGCAGTTACCCGACAGGGGGCCTCGAAGGCGAGCAGTACTTC. Translated, it gives CASSYPTGGLEGEQYF.

This clonotype was recorded a few times. The CDR3 bases are TGTGCCAGCAGTTTAATCAGCTGGGACAGGTACAATGAGCAGTTCTTC. Translation gives CASSLISWDRYNEQFF. The rearrangement links TRBV12-3 or TRBV12-4 to TRBJ2-1, with 8 bases matching TRBD1. The V segment lost 2 bases and the J segment 4 bases; nucleotides outside the gene matches: 7. The CDR3 is 16 residues long.

The chain links TRBV19 to TRBJ2-5; 9 positions agree with TRBD2. The CDR3 spans 13 residues. Germline CDR1 and CDR2: LNHDA and SQIVND (reference sequence). J lost 4 bases, V lost 9 bases, and 6 bases had no gene match. This CDR3 is CASSRRGGETQYF. CDR3 coding DNA: TGTGCCAGCTCCCGGCGGGGGGGAGAGACCCAGTACTTC.

The V and J genes are TRBV6-1 and TRBJ1-1; maybe TRBD1 (5 bases). In germline, CDR1 is MNHNS, CDR2 SASEGT. V was pared by 2 bases and J by 4 bases, with 8 bases between. CDR3 length equals 13 residues. The CDR3: CASSEMRGTEAFF. Written as DNA, the CDR3 is TGTGCCAGCAGTGAAATGAGGGGCACTGAAGCTTTCTTT.

This clonotype has just a few counts. The J gene is TRBJ1-1, the V gene TRBV20-1, with D unclear. V was shortened by 0 bases and J by 11 bases, with 16 bases between the two germline ends. There are 13 residues in the CDR3. The germline gives CDR1 DFQATT, CDR2 SNEGSKA (reference sequence). CDR3 sequence (DNA): TGCAGTGCTAGAGATTCGGCTTTTTCCACGGCTTTCTTT. Residues: CSARDSAFSTAFF.

The table lists this clonotype with a few counts. V gene TRBV20-1 combines with J gene TRBJ1-2; D is possibly TRBD1 (6 bases). Germline V lookup: CDR1 DFQATT, CDR2 SNEGSKA (reference sequence). CDR3 length: 15 residues. V lost 3 bases and J 3 bases, leaving 17 bases between the germline ends. The CDR3 reads CSARFPAGEHYGYTF. For the CDR3, the DNA is TGCAGTGCTAGGTTCCCGGCAGGGGAACACTATGGCTACACCTTC.

This sequence joins TRBV3-1 and TRBJ1-4; D is unclear. CDR1 LGHDT and CDR2 YNNKEL come from the germline V gene (reference sequence). This CDR3 is built from 14 residues. The V end was cut by 7 bases, the J end by 4 bases, with 13 bases between. CDR3 sequence (DNA): TGTGCCAGCACCGGGGATGTGGGTAATGAAAAACTGTTTTTT. Translated, it gives CASTGDVGNEKLFF.

There are a few counts of this clonotype. A read error may produce the germline difference seen at one junction end. The chain has TRBV2 and TRBJ1-4, with a tentative D call TRBD1 (5 bases). CDR1 and CDR2 (germline): SNHLY, FYNNEI. This CDR3 contains 11 residues. The CDR3 region has the DNA TGTGCCAGCGGATCCCCCCCTCGGGGGGTATTT. Its protein product is CASGSPPRGVF.

This clonotype was seen many times. The rearrangement joins TRBV6-1 to TRBJ1-4; 9 bases are a match to TRBD1. Losses at the gene ends were 5 bases for V and 0 bases for J; bases not matched to a gene: 7. The CDR3 runs 17 residues. The germline gives CDR1 MNHNS, CDR2 SASEGT. The CDR3 sequence is CASSNDRGNPTNEKLFF. In DNA form, the CDR3 reads TGTGCCAGCAGTAACGACAGGGGGAACCCAACTAATGAAAAACTGTTTTTT.

This clonotype was detected only a few times. This rearrangement joins TRBV18 to TRBJ1-1; D is unclear. Trimming shortened V by 6 bases and J by 2 bases, and 10 bases separated the two germline ends. CDR1 is KGHSH and CDR2 is LQKENI in the germline V gene. CDR3 length: 13 amino acids. The CDR3 reads CASSTALNTEAFF. CDR3 coding DNA: TGTGCCAGCTCGACGGCGTTAAACACTGAAGCTTTCTTT.

This clonotype was counted a few times. This chain uses TRBV7-9 with TRBJ2-7; no clear D. V was pared by 10 bases and J by 1 base, with 8 bases between. Germline-derived CDR1 and CDR2 are SEHNR and FQNEAQ (reference sequence). This CDR3 contains 11 residues. CDR3 nucleotide sequence: TGTGCCACATTGGAGTCCTACGAGCAGTACTTC. It encodes CATLESYEQYF.

This clonotype occurred a few times. The chain joins TRBV24-1 to TRBJ2-3; TRBD2 aligns across 12 bases. CDR1 KGHDR and CDR2 SFDVKD come from the germline V gene. CDR3 size: 16 residues. V trimming: 7 bases; J trimming: 3 bases; junction bases outside the gene matches: 7. The CDR3, as DNA: TGTGCCACCAGCCTAGCGGGGGGGCCATCAACAGATACGCAGTATTTT. This gives the protein CATSLAGGPSTDTQYF.